These T cell receptor beta chains were read from a single sample in a study of CD8+ T cells in alopecia areata. Using immunoSEQ multiplex PCR, the repertoire was profiled, and TCRdb retains in-frame clones only, with some absent. This table holds about 150,000 clones, roughly 60% found once. The sample taken for sequencing was CD8+ T cells sorted from blood. Every receptor here comes from a human donor in good health. Each CDR3 is given with its conserved first and last residue. D genes are given only for firm matches. The size entry is marked missing in some rows and otherwise reads once, few, many or a size class.

d_call	clone_size	j_call	v_call	cdr3_aa	cdr3_nt
NA	NA	TRBJ2-7	TRBV27	CASRSLRVLRAREAYEQYF	TGTGCCAGCAGAAGTTTACGTGTTCTGCGTGCCAGGGAAGCCTACGAGCAGTACTTC
TRBD2	NA	TRBJ2-7	TRBV13	CASSSRTSLNYEQYF	TGTGCCAGCAGCAGCAGGACTAGCTTGAACTACGAGCAGTACTTC
TRBD1	NA	TRBJ2-7	TRBV29-1	CSVLGTETRYEQYF	TGCAGCGTCCTCGGGACAGAAACTCGCTACGAGCAGTACTTC
NA	NA	TRBJ2-3	TRBV4-1	CASSQDVVAKLAEHRDTQYF	TGCGCCAGCAGCCAAGATGTGGTGGCAAAATTAGCGGAGCACAGAGATACGCAGTATTTT
NA	NA	TRBJ2-3	TRBV20-1	CSARLGDTQYF	TGCAGTGCGCGCCTAGGAGATACGCAGTATTTT
NA	few	TRBJ2-2	TRBV10-2	CASTTPGELFF	TGCGCCAGCACCACTCCCGGGGAGCTGTTTTTT
NA	NA	TRBJ2-7	TRBV10-2	CASNGGFSYEQYF	TGCGCCAGCAATGGGGGATTCTCCTACGAGCAGTACTTC
NA	NA	TRBJ2-1	TRBV9	CASSVDRGGISYNEQFF	TGTGCCAGCAGCGTCGACAGGGGAGGGATTTCCTACAATGAGCAGTTCTTC
NA	NA	TRBJ2-3	TRBV9	CASSVGLNTDTQYF	TGTGCCAGCAGCGTAGGTCTAAACACAGATACGCAGTATTTT
NA	NA	TRBJ2-7	TRBV10-3	CAIQPSDSYEQYF	TGTGCCATCCAGCCATCCGACTCCTACGAGCAGTACTTC
TRBD2	NA	TRBJ2-1	TRBV25-1	CASGSGLAANEQFF	TGTGCCAGCGGGTCGGGACTAGCGGCCAATGAGCAGTTCTTC
TRBD2	NA	TRBJ2-7	TRBV15	CATSRDLGLAGSEQYF	TGTGCCACCAGCAGAGATCTCGGACTAGCCGGTAGCGAGCAGTACTTC
TRBD1	NA	TRBJ1-2	TRBV30	CAWNPGGIYGYTF	TGTGCCTGGAATCCAGGGGGTATCTATGGCTACACCTTC
NA	once	TRBJ1-2	TRBV7-9	CASGLGGYTF	TGTGCCAGCGGGCTCGGTGGCTACACCTTC
TRBD1	NA	TRBJ2-1	TRBV6-5	CASSARTGGINEQFF	TGTGCCAGCAGTGCCCGGACAGGGGGGATCAATGAGCAGTTCTTC
NA	NA	TRBJ2-1	TRBV14	CASSQGWGSYNEQFF	TGTGCCAGCAGCCAAGGGTGGGGGTCCTACAATGAGCAGTTCTTC
TRBD2	NA	TRBJ2-7	TRBV25-1	CASSEWEGTGFSYEQYF	TGTGCCAGCAGTGAATGGGAGGGGACGGGCTTCTCCTACGAGCAGTACTTC
NA	once	TRBJ1-1	TRBV13	CASSSGLPGTEAFF	TGTGCCAGCAGCTCGGGACTCCCTGGGACTGAAGCTTTCTTT
TRBD2	NA	TRBJ2-7	TRBV6-5	CASCTSGTYEQYF	TGCGCCAGCTGCACTAGCGGGACCTACGAGCAGTACTTC
NA	NA	TRBJ2-3	TRBV29-1	CSVATGDTDTQYF	TGCAGCGTAGCGACAGGAGACACAGATACGCAGTATTTT
NA	NA	TRBJ2-7	TRBV29-1	CSVVGDEPDEQYF	TGCAGCGTTGTTGGGGATGAGCCTGACGAGCAGTACTTC
TRBD2	NA	TRBJ2-1	TRBV7-9	CASSEVAGGSYNEQFF	TGTGCCAGCAGCGAAGTAGCGGGAGGCTCCTACAATGAGCAGTTCTTC
NA	NA	TRBJ2-7	TRBV25-1	CASSALEGGEQYF	TGTGCCAGCAGTGCTTTGGAGGGAGGCGAGCAGTACTTC